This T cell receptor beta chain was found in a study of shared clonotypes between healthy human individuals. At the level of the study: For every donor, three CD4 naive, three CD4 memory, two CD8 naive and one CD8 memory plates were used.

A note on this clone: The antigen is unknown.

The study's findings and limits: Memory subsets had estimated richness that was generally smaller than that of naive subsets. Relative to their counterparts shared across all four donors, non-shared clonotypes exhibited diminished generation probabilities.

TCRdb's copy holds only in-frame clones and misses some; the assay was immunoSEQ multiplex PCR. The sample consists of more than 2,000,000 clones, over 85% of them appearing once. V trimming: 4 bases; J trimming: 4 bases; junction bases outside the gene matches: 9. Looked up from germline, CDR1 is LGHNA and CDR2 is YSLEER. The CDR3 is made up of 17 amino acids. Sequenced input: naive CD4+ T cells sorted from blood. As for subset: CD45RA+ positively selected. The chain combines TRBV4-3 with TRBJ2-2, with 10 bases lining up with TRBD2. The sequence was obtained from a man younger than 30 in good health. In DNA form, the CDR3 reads TGCGCCAGCAGCCGCGGACTAGCGGCCCCCAGCACCGGGGAGCTGTTTTTT. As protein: CASSRGLAAPSTGELFF.